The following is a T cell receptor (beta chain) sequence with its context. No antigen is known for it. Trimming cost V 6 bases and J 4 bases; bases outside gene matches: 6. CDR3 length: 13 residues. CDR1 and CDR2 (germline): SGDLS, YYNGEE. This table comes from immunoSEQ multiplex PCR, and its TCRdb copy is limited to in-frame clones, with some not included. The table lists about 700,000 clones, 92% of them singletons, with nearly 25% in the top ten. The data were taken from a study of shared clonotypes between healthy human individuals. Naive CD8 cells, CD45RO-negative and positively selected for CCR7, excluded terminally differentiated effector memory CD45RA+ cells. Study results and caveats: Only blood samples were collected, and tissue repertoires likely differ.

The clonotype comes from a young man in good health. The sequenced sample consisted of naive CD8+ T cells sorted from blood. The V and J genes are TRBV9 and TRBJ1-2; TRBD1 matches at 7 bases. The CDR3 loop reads CASTGTGVYGYTF. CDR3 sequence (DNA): TGTGCCAGCACCGGTACAGGGGTCTATGGCTACACCTTC.